Each of the 10 T cell receptor beta chains below was sequenced from the same sample in a study of blood T cell repertoires in COVID-19. Sequencing was performed with immunoSEQ multiplex PCR; in TCRdb, only in-frame clones are kept and a portion is missing. The data show a few hundred thousand clones, 80% to 95% seen once. Source material: PBMCs or T cells enriched from blood (not recorded which). The receptor source for this set is a woman aged 35 to 49 who had been exposed to COVID-19.

J is TRBJ2-1 and V is TRBV3-1 (or the pseudogene TRBV3-2); TRBD2 matches at 12 bases. From germline, CDR1 is LGHDT and CDR2 YNNKEL (reference sequence). The J segment lost 4 bases and the V segment lost 4 bases, leaving 2 bases of the junction unmatched. CDR3 length: 15 amino acids. The CDR3 protein is CASSRTSGAYNEQFF. The CDR3 nucleotides are TGTGCCAGCAGCCGGACTAGCGGGGCTTACAATGAGCAGTTCTTC.

The chain's CDR3 is CSGDQLWTGTEAFF. The CDR3 coding sequence is TGCAGCGGTGATCAACTTTGGACAGGCACTGAAGCTTTCTTT. V gene TRBV29-1 combines with J gene TRBJ1-1; 7 bases are shared with TRBD1. CDR1 is SQVTM and CDR2 is ANQGSEA in the germline V gene. The CDR3 totals 14 residues. V trimming: 7 bases; J trimming: 4 bases; junction bases outside the gene matches: 12.

The CDR3 coding sequence is TGTGCCAGCAGCCCTTCCTTGGAGCTGTTTTTT. Its protein is CASSPSLELFF. The rearrangement uses TRBV12-3 or TRBV12-4 and TRBJ2-2; D call uncertain. Trimming stripped 6 bases from V and 10 bases from J, with 9 bases between. The CDR3 contains 11 residues.

The genes are TRBV7-9 and TRBJ1-1; D unclear. V shed 7 bases and J shed 10 bases, with 19 bases lying between them. The length of the CDR3 is 13 residues. Germline CDR1 reads SEHNR; CDR2 reads FQNEAQ (reference sequence). This chain's CDR3 is CASIYQAGSRAFF. CDR3 sequence (DNA): TGTGCCAGCATCTACCAGGCTGGGAGTAGAGCTTTCTTT.

This rearrangement joins TRBV11-2 to TRBJ1-1; a weak D match, TRBD1 (5 bases). Germline CDR1 SGHAT, CDR2 FQNNGV. The CDR3 consists of 11 residues. V was trimmed by 6 bases and J by 11 bases, leaving 13 bases between them. The CDR3 region has the DNA TGTGCCAGCAGTTCAGGGTTTGACGCTTTCTTT. Protein: CASSSGFDAFF. Full variable domain (missing parts from reference TRBV11-2 and TRBJ1-1): EAGVAQSPRYKIIEKRQSVAFWCNPISGHATLYWYQQILGQGPKLLIQFQNNGVVDDSQLPKDRFSAERLKGVDSTLKIQPAKLEDSAVYLCASSSGFDAFFGQGTRLTVV.

The gene calls are TRBV19 and TRBJ1-4, with TRBD1 as a possible D gene (5 bases). Germline CDR1 is LNHDA and CDR2 is SQIVND (reference sequence). V lost 4 bases, J lost 8 bases, and 17 bases lay in between. The CDR3 sequence is 15 residues long. For the CDR3, the DNA is TGTGCCAGTAGTACAGGGATTTTGGAAGGAGAAAAACTGTTTTTT. It specifies CASSTGILEGEKLFF.

The V call is TRBV5-4, the J call TRBJ2-7; 8 nucleotides match TRBD1. Germline CDR1 SGHNT, CDR2 YYREEE (reference sequence). The ends lost 4 bases at V and 6 bases at J; junction bases unmatched: 6. The CDR3 totals 13 residues. CDR3 sequence reads: CASSKQGASEQYF. The CDR3 region has the DNA TGTGCCAGCAGCAAGCAGGGGGCGTCCGAGCAGTACTTC.

The chain joins TRBV18 to TRBJ2-1, with TRBD1 matching over 8 bases. In germline, CDR1 is KGHSH, CDR2 LQKENI. The V segment lost 3 bases and the J segment 9 bases; nucleotides outside the gene matches: 7. The CDR3 covers 14 residues. CDR3 bases: TGTGCCAGCTCACCGGGACAGGTCTACGGTGAGCAGTTCTTC. It codes for CASSPGQVYGEQFF.

V and J are TRBV4-3 and TRBJ2-2; D remains ambiguous. This CDR3 region has 14 residues. CDR1 and CDR2 (germline): LGHNA, YSLEER. With 2 bases removed from V and 6 bases from J, the gap between germline ends came to 10 bases. The CDR3 reads CASSQRGVSGELFF. DNA of the CDR3: TGCGCCAGCAGCCAAAGAGGAGTTTCCGGGGAGCTGTTTTTT.

The chain is built from TRBV4-1 and TRBJ2-2, with TRBD1 identical over 7 bases. Trimming cost V 2 bases and J 4 bases; bases outside gene matches: 13. The CDR3 has 18 residues. CDR1 is MGHRA and CDR2 is YSYEKL in the germline V gene. As DNA, the CDR3 is TGCGCCAGCAGCCAAAGAGGAAACAGGGGATCGGGCACCGGGGAGCTGTTTTTT. This translates into CASSQRGNRGSGTGELFF.